Following are 19 T cell receptor beta chains from one sample sequenced in a study of response to subunit inactivated influenza vaccine. MiXCR was run by TCRdb on the RT-PCR reads, yielding one entry per CDR3 protein. The sample has under 550,000 distinct CDR3 sequences; 6.5% to 8% are singletons. The input for sequencing was PBMCs from blood, taken less than 30 months after vaccination. The receptors here all came from a man aged 45 to 75 who received an inactivated influenza vaccine.

This clonotype was observed a few times. The V gene is TRBV29-1, the J gene TRBJ2-2; D call uncertain. Trimming removed 1 base from V and 4 bases from J, with 4 bases in between. Per the germline V gene, CDR1 is SQVTM and CDR2 is ANQGSEA. This CDR3 is 12 amino acids long. This chain's CDR3 is CSVEVATGELFF. CDR3 in DNA: TGCAGCGTTGAAGTAGCCACCGGGGAGCTGTTTTTT.

This clonotype came up once. The gene calls are TRBV11-2 and TRBJ2-7; D not certain. Germline V gene lookup returns CDR1 SGHAT and CDR2 FQNNGV. Deletions cut 1 base from V and 3 bases from J, with 13 bases between. The CDR3 covers 15 residues. The CDR3 is CASSLAEVSGYEQYF. Here the CDR3 DNA reads TGTGCCAGCAGCTTAGCTGAGGTTTCGGGCTACGAGCAGTACTTC.

V usage is TRBV21-1 and J usage is TRBJ1-3. TRBV21-1 counts as a pseudogene. There are 15 residues in the CDR3. The CDR3 DNA reads TGTGCCAGCAGTCTAGAGGGGGGGACCGGAAACACCATATATTTT. Translation gives CASSLEGGTGNTIYF.

The table lists this clonotype with a few counts. The chain uses TRBV30 and TRBJ2-2; D not resolved. The CDR3 contains 13 residues. Trimming took off 1 base at V and 4 bases at J, with 7 bases between the two ends. Germline V lookup: CDR1 GTSNPN, CDR2 SVGIG (reference sequence). CDR3 region: CAWSEQATGELFF. In DNA, the CDR3 is TGTGCCTGGAGTGAGCAGGCCACCGGGGAGCTGTTTTTT.

The chain has TRBV12-3 or TRBV12-4 and TRBJ1-1; D call uncertain. V lost 5 bases and J 1 base, leaving 5 bases between the germline ends. CDR3 size: 12 residues. CDR3 DNA: TGTGCCAGCAGTATAGGGAACACTGAAGCTTTCTTT. Translating gives CASSIGNTEAFF.

This clonotype was detected only a few times. The chain recombines TRBV6-1 with TRBJ2-2; 10 positions agree with TRBD1. CDR3 length: 14 amino acids. V was clipped by 7 bases and J by 10 bases; unmatched bases: 9. Germline CDR1 MNHNS, CDR2 SASEGT. CDR3 bases: TGTGCCAGCACCCACGGGACAGGGGTTAAGGAGCTGTTTTTT. As protein: CASTHGTGVKELFF.

There are a few counts of this clonotype. V is TRBV6-2 or TRBV6-3 and J is TRBJ1-5, with 8 bases identical to TRBD1. The CDR3 sequence is 16 residues long. The germline gives CDR1 MNHEY, CDR2 SVGEGT. The junction had 12 bases not matched to a gene; V was cut back by 5 bases and J by 6 bases. The CDR3 bases are TGTGCCAGCAGTCACGGACAGGGAAGATATAGTCAGCCCCAGCATTTT. Translation gives CASSHGQGRYSQPQHF.

This clonotype was seen many times. CDR3 sequence reads: CSSHSGSNQPQHF. The DNA for the CDR3 is TGCAGTTCCCACTCAGGAAGCAATCAGCCCCAGCATTTT. The V and J genes are TRBV20-1 and TRBJ1-5; D gene unclear. Germline assignment: CDR1 DFQATT and CDR2 SNEGSKA (reference sequence). V gave up 8 bases and J gave up 1 base, with 12 bases separating them. The CDR3 is 13 amino acids.

The genes are TRBV7-2 and TRBJ1-1; no firm D call. The CDR3 runs to 12 residues. With 5 bases removed from V and 10 bases from J, the gap between germline ends came to 14 bases. Germline V gene lookup returns CDR1 SGHTA and CDR2 FQGNSA. As DNA, the CDR3 is TGTGCCAGCAGCCTGACCCTTAGGGTAGCTTTCTTT. Translating gives CASSLTLRVAFF.

This chain links TRBV5-1 with TRBJ2-7, with 11 bases aligning to TRBD2. J was trimmed by 4 bases and V by 5 bases; bases with no gene match: 14. Germline V gene sequence: CDR1 SGHRS, CDR2 YFSETQ. The CDR3 is 17 residues long. The CDR3 sequence: CASSLALGTSGLYEQYF. The CDR3 DNA reads as TGCGCCAGCAGTCTCGCCCTCGGGACTAGCGGACTATACGAGCAGTACTTC.

There are many counts of this clonotype. The J gene is TRBJ2-7, the V gene TRBV6-5; no firm D call. The V end lost 4 bases, the J end lost 2 bases, and 9 bases lay between the germline ends. The CDR3 is 13 amino acids. The V gene's germline CDR1 is MNHEY and CDR2 SVGAGI. DNA for the CDR3: TGTGCCAGCAGTTCTCCTTTTACCTACGAGCAGTACTTC. This encodes CASSSPFTYEQYF.

The V and J genes are TRBV10-3 and TRBJ2-5; 12 positions agree with TRBD2. The CDR3 loop spans 17 amino acids. After removal of 2 bases from V and 4 bases from J, the junction contained 8 bases not matched to a gene. CDR1 is ENHRY and CDR2 is SYGVKD in the germline V gene. This CDR3 reads CAISEPASGRAAETQYF. The CDR3 region has the DNA TGTGCCATCAGTGAGCCGGCTAGCGGGAGGGCCGCAGAGACCCAGTACTTC.

This clonotype was counted only a few times. The chain carries TRBV5-1 and TRBJ2-3, with D uncertain. Trimming took 2 bases from V and 6 from J, leaving 16 bases between them. CDR1 is SGHRS, CDR2 YFSETQ, per germline. The CDR3 spans 15 residues. In DNA, the CDR3 is TGCGCCAGCAGCTTTGAAGCGTCGGTGGGGGATACGCAGTATTTT. Translation: CASSFEASVGDTQYF.

This clonotype was seen only a few times. V is TRBV20-1 and J is TRBJ2-5; 9 bases match TRBD2. Per the germline V gene, CDR1 is DFQATT and CDR2 is SNEGSKA (reference sequence). Trimming at V came to 6 bases and at J to 4 bases, leaving 15 bases not matched to a gene. The CDR3 covers 16 residues. CDR3: CSAANPQREVLETQYF. For the CDR3, the DNA is TGCAGTGCAGCAAACCCCCAGCGGGAGGTTTTAGAGACCCAGTACTTC.

V usage is TRBV6-1 and J usage is TRBJ2-6; 7 positions match TRBD1. The CDR3 has 17 residues. Germline V gene sequence: CDR1 MNHNS, CDR2 SASEGT. V was pared by 7 bases and J by 0 bases, with 9 bases of the junction left unmatched. CDR3 sequence: CASTDLGTVSGANVLTF. CDR3 coding DNA: TGTGCCAGCACCGACCTCGGGACAGTCTCTGGGGCCAACGTCCTGACTTTC.

This clonotype has more than one count but fewer than ten. This chain joins TRBV7-6 and TRBJ2-5, with no clear D. The CDR3 totals 12 residues. Trimming stripped 6 bases from V and 5 bases from J, with 10 bases between. CDR1 SGHVS and CDR2 FNYEAQ come from the germline V gene. CDR3 region: CASSRALETQYF. The CDR3 bases are TGTGCCAGCAGTCGAGCATTGGAGACCCAGTACTTC.

The J gene is TRBJ2-1, the V gene TRBV2, with TRBD2 matching 9 bases. CDR1 is SNHLY and CDR2 is FYNNEI in the germline V gene. The CDR3 consists of 16 residues. V lost 6 bases to trimming and J lost 3 bases; unmatched junction nucleotides: 9. The CDR3 is CASSLRKRGDYNEQFF. The CDR3 coding sequence is TGTGCCAGCAGCCTAAGAAAGCGGGGGGACTACAATGAGCAGTTCTTC.

V is TRBV24-1 and J is TRBJ2-1; 8 bases are shared with TRBD2. The junction had 7 bases not matched to a gene; V was cut back by 2 bases and J by 5 bases. In germline, CDR1 is KGHDR, CDR2 SFDVKD. There are 16 residues in the CDR3. This CDR3 reads CATSDYRGGMDNEQFF. In nucleotides, the CDR3 is TGTGCCACCAGTGATTATCGCGGGGGGATGGACAATGAGCAGTTCTTC.

This clonotype was detected a few times. The J gene is TRBJ1-2, the V gene TRBV7-2; the D is unclear. The germline V gene encodes CDR1 SGHTA and CDR2 FQGNSA. Deletions cut 3 bases from V and 3 bases from J, with 8 bases between. This CDR3 has 13 amino acids. The CDR3: CASSFLGYYGYTF. The DNA for the CDR3 is TGTGCCAGCAGCTTCCTCGGTTACTATGGCTACACCTTC.